This T cell receptor beta chain was sequenced during a study of cytomegalovirus exposure and HLA in healthy donors. CDR3 length: 17 amino acids. V shed 4 bases and J 3 bases; nucleotides not matched to a gene: 7. Germline V gene sequence: CDR1 SGHTA, CDR2 FQGTGA. Primers included in the PCR were 60 Vbeta and 13 Jbeta primers. Sequencing was performed with immunoSEQ multiplex PCR; in TCRdb, only in-frame clones are kept and a portion is missing. This sample has about 120,000 clones, with more than 60% found just once. Notes on the study in general: In an earlier analysis, about 87% or about 30%: the productive usage of most TCR beta V segments. Analysis performed later showed TCR beta chains linked to HLA being more clonally expanded than equally common others. An analysis was carried out later, and it reportedly showed fewer N-insertions in an Asian-associated ancestry cluster than the 666-donor mean.

This clone was seen a single time. Its antigen is still unknown. Sequencing used PBMCs. V usage is TRBV7-3 and J usage is TRBJ2-2; 11 bases match TRBD1. The TCR was taken from a man aged 35 to 55 in good health and CMV-seropositive. CDR3 region: CASSSGTGGRYTGELFF. As DNA, the CDR3 is TGTGCCAGCAGCTCTGGGACAGGGGGGAGATACACCGGGGAGCTGTTTTTT.